The clone carrying this T cell receptor (beta chain) was seen only a few times. Its cognate antigen is unknown. Then a second PCR, running roughly 6 to 11 cycles, was carried out with a sample-barcoded 5' primer and a J-beta primer mix. A template-switch adaptor with 12 random nucleotides tagged each cDNA molecule. TCRdb fed the 5' RACE reads into MiXCR, producing one record per CDR3 protein. The sample yields some 730,000 distinct CDR3 sequences, about a fifth seen once. The data stem from a study of blood T cells in healthy people across ages. Study-wide points: There was no known CMV status for donors, so expanded clonotype changes were possibly confounded.

Source material: blood. This receptor was taken from a man aged 70 or older in good health.

The CDR3 loop reads CASSPRGEVMYF. The CDR3 coding sequence is TGTGCCAGCAGCCCACGGGGGGAGGTGATGTACTTC. The gene calls are TRBV7-9 and TRBJ2-7; 7 bases fit TRBD2. Unmatched junction bases numbered 10, after V lost 5 bases and J lost 12 bases. The CDR3 length is 12 residues. Germline V gene data show CDR1 as SEHNR and CDR2 as FQNEAQ (reference sequence).